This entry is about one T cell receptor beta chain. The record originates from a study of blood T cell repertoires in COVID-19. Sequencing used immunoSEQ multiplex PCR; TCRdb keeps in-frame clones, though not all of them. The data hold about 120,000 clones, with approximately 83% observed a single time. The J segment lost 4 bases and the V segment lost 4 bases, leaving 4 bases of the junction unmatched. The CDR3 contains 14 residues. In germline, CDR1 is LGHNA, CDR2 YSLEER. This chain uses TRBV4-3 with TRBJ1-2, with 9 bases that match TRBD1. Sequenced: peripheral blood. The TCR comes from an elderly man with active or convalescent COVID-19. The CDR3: CASSRVGQGYGYTF. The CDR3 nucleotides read TGCGCCAGCAGCCGCGTGGGACAGGGCTATGGCTACACCTTC.